This T cell receptor (beta chain) was documented in a study of T cell clones after liver transplantation. Overall study: Patients counted as tolerant after at least one year off all immunosuppression, enzymes not exceeding twice normal. General study findings and limits: A larger donor-reactive than third-party decline suggested partial antigen-specific deletion. In two subjects, few donor cells limited the measurable donor-reactive repertoire.

A word on this clone: Antigen unknown.

Using immunoSEQ multiplex PCR, the repertoire was profiled, and TCRdb retains in-frame clones only, with some absent. The table records 20,000 or so clones, over 85% of them present only once. The CDR3 runs 12 residues. V shed 7 bases and J shed 4 bases, with 7 bases lying between them. Looked up from germline, CDR1 is SNHLY and CDR2 is FYNNEI. The J gene is TRBJ2-2, the V gene TRBV2; no clear D. The receptor's source is a human patient who received a liver transplant. Some T cells may originate from the graft donor. Here the sequenced sample was CD8+ T cells from blood, taken less than 26 months after liver transplant. CDR3 DNA sequence: TGTGCCAGCAACAAGGTCACCGGGGAGCTGTTTTTT. Encoded protein: CASNKVTGELFF.